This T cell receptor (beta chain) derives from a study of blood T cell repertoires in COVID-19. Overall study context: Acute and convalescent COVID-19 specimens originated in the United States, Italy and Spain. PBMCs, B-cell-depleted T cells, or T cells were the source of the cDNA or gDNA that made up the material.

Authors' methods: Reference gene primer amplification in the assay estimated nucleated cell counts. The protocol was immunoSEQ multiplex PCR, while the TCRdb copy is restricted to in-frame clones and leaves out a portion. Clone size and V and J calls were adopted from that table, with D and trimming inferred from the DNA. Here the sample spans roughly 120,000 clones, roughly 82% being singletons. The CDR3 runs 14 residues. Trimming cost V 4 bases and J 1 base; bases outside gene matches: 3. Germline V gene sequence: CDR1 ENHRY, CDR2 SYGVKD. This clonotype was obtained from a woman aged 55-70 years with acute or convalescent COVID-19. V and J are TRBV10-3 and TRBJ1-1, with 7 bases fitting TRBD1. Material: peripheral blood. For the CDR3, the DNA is TGTGCCATCAGTGCGGGACAGCCGAACACTGAAGCTTTCTTT. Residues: CAISAGQPNTEAFF.